This T cell receptor (beta chain) is drawn from a study of blood T cell repertoires in COVID-19. About the research overall: Some COVID-19 samples were acute and others convalescent; all came from the United States, Italy and Spain. From T cells, B-cell-depleted T cells, or PBMCs came the material, which was cDNA or gDNA.

The count of this clone is one. In the original workflow: It was from reference gene primer amplification that nucleated cell counts were estimated. Data came from immunoSEQ multiplex PCR; TCRdb stores just in-frame clones and leaves some out. V, J and clone size are those of that table, while D and trimming were read from the DNA. The table has more than 65,000 clones, 75% to 90% seen once. Sample: peripheral blood. The clonotype comes from a man aged 55 to 70 with active or convalescent COVID-19.

DNA for the CDR3: TGTGCCAGCAGTTACCCCTCTCGGACTAGCGGGGGGATGGTGAAGAATGAGCAGTTCTTC. This gives the protein CASSYPSRTSGGMVKNEQFF. This chain links TRBV6-2 or TRBV6-3 with TRBJ2-1; 14 bases line up with TRBD2. The CDR3 length is 20 residues. With V trimmed by 2 bases and J by 7 bases, 16 bases remained unmatched. CDR1 and CDR2 (germline): MNHEY, SVGEGT.